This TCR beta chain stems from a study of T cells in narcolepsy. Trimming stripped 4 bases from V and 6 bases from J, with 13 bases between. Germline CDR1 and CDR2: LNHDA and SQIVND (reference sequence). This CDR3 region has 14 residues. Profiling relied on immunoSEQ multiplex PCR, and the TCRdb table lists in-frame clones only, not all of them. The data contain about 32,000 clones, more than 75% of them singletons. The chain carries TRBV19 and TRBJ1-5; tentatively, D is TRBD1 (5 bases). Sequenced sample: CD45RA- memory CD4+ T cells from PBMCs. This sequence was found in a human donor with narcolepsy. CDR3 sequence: CASSRGPVVQPQHF. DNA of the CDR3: TGTGCCAGTAGTAGGGGCCCGGTGGTTCAGCCCCAGCATTTT.